This is a list of T cell receptor beta chains from one sample in a study of cytomegalovirus exposure and HLA in healthy donors. Sequencing was performed with immunoSEQ multiplex PCR; in TCRdb, only in-frame clones are kept and a portion is missing. The sample has tens of thousands of clones, approximately 96% seen once. The specimen sequenced was PBMCs. These receptors came from a woman in her late teens or twenties in good health and CMV-seronegative. The CDR3 runs from the conserved cysteine through the conserved F or W. The D gene is left open where the match is weak. Clone size, where shown, is once, few, many, or a class for clones that have expanded.

J | V | size | D | DNA | CDR3
TRBJ2-2 | TRBV7-2 | - | TRBD2 | TGTGCCAGCAGCTTACGGGACTATGTTGCCAACACCGGGGAGCTGTTTTTT | CASSLRDYVANTGELFF
TRBJ1-5 | TRBV18 | - | TRBD1 | TGTGCCAGCTGGACAGGGCAATCAAAAGGTCAGCCCCAGCATTTT | CASWTGQSKGQPQHF
TRBJ2-5 | TRBV7-6 | - | - | TGTGCCAGCAGCTTAACATCCGGGTTGACTAATGAGGAGCAGGAGACCCAGTACTTC | CASSLTSGLTNEEQETQYF
TRBJ1-6 | TRBV13 | - | - | TGTGCCAGCAGCTTAGGACAGGGTCATTCACCCCTCCACTTT | CASSLGQGHSPLHF
TRBJ1-4 | TRBV27 | - | - | TGTGCCAGCAGGCCACGCGGGCCCAATGAAAAACTGTTTTTT | CASRPRGPNEKLFF
TRBJ2-2 | TRBV9 | - | - | TGTGCCAGCAGCGGCAGGGTACCGGACACCGGGGAGCTGTTTTTT | CASSGRVPDTGELFF
TRBJ2-2 | TRBV10-2 | - | - | TGCGCCAGCAGAGCAGGGGCGAACACCGGGGAGCTGTTTTTT | CASRAGANTGELFF
TRBJ2-1 | TRBV5-1 | - | TRBD2 | TGCGCCAGCAGCCCGACGACTAGCGGGGGTTACAATGAGCAGTTCTTC | CASSPTTSGGYNEQFF
TRBJ1-4 | TRBV7-8 | - | TRBD1 | TGTGCCAGCAGCTCGACAGGGGGTAGGGAAAAACTGTTTTTT | CASSSTGGREKLFF
TRBJ2-1 | TRBV9 | - | - | TGTGCCAGCAGCGTAAAAACCGAGCGCATTGCATACAATGAGCAGTTCTTC | CASSVKTERIAYNEQFF
TRBJ1-5 | TRBV19 | - | - | TGTGCCAGTAGTATCGACAGAGCAAATCAGCCCCAGCATTTT | CASSIDRANQPQHF
TRBJ2-1 | TRBV4-2 | - | TRBD2 | TGTGCCAGCAGCCAAGAACTAGCGGAGGCCTACAATGAGCAGTTCTTC | CASSQELAEAYNEQFF
TRBJ2-2 | TRBV18 | - | - | TGTGCCAGCTCACGCGACACACCGAACACCGGGGAGCTGTTTTTT | CASSRDTPNTGELFF
TRBJ2-7 | TRBV2 | - | - | TGTGCCAGCAGTGCCTTAGCGACGGAGCAGTACTTC | CASSALATEQYF
TRBJ2-1 | TRBV27 | - | - | TGTGCCAACACCAATGAGCAGTTCTTC | CANTNEQFF
TRBJ2-7 | TRBV21-1 | - | - | TGTGCCAGCAGCAAAGTAAAACAGGGGGAGAGGAGCTACGAGCAGTACTTC | CASSKVKQGERSYEQYF
TRBJ2-2 | TRBV11-3 | once | TRBD1 | TGTGCCAGCAGCTCCGGGACAGGGGGTACCGGGGAGCTGTTTTTT | CASSSGTGGTGELFF
TRBJ1-1 | TRBV30 | - | - | TGTGCCTGGAGTGACGGGTACGGGGGTGAAGCTTTCTTT | CAWSDGYGGEAFF
TRBJ1-3 | TRBV5-6 | once | TRBD1 | TGTGCCAGCAGCTTGGAGGAGTGGGCAGGGGGTTGGTACACCATATATTTT | CASSLEEWAGGWYTIYF
TRBJ1-5 | TRBV7-8 | once | - | TGTGCCAGCAGCTTAAGCATCGCCAGACAGGCAACAAGCAATCAGCCCCAGCATTTT | CASSLSIARQATSNQPQHF